Listed here are 11 T cell receptor beta chains from one sample, sequenced in a study of cytomegalovirus exposure and HLA in healthy donors. This PCR relied on a set of 60 Vbeta primers and 13 Jbeta primers. Using immunoSEQ multiplex PCR, the repertoire was profiled, and TCRdb retains in-frame clones only, with some absent. The repertoire includes over 150,000 clones, about four fifths of them detected once, and 13% sits in the top ten. Sequencing input: PBMCs. All receptors derive from a woman between 45 and 65 years old in good health and CMV-seronegative.

This clone was detected once. The V and J genes are TRBV30 and TRBJ1-6, with 7 bases identical to TRBD1. CDR1 is GTSNPN, CDR2 SVGIG, per germline (reference sequence). CDR3 size: 14 residues. The V and J ends lost 3 bases and 5 bases, in that order; junction bases with no gene match: 4. This CDR3 is CAWSLGQDNSPLHF. The CDR3 DNA reads TGTGCCTGGAGCCTAGGACAGGATAATTCACCCCTCCACTTT.

This chain links TRBV18 with TRBJ1-4; the D is unclear. V was pared by 2 bases and J by 2 bases, with 9 bases between. Germline CDR1 and CDR2: KGHSH and LQKENI. There are 15 residues in the CDR3. CDR3: CASSPYRDTNEKLFF. DNA of the CDR3: TGTGCCAGCTCACCATATAGAGATACTAATGAAAAACTGTTTTTT.

J is TRBJ2-3 and V is TRBV9; D is perhaps TRBD1 (6 bases). Trimming pared 5 bases from V and 1 base from J, leaving 14 bases between. This CDR3 comprises 15 residues. Germline V gene lookup returns CDR1 SGDLS and CDR2 YYNGEE. As DNA, the CDR3 is TGTGCCAGCAGTCCGGGTCCAGGGGGCACAGATACGCAGTATTTT. It yields the protein CASSPGPGGTDTQYF.

The V gene is TRBV19, the J gene TRBJ1-3, with a tentative D call TRBD1 (6 bases). CDR3 size: 15 residues. Trimming shortened V by 9 bases and J by 2 bases, and 17 bases separated the two germline ends. Germline V gene data show CDR1 as LNHDA and CDR2 as SQIVND (reference sequence). The DNA for the CDR3 is TGTGCCAGCCATAGGGGGGGGCAGGCTGGAAACACCATATATTTT. Protein sequence: CASHRGGQAGNTIYF.

Concerning this clone itself: Other DNA sequences in this specimen translate into the identical CDR3. The V call is TRBV28, the J call TRBJ1-2; 8 nucleotides agree with TRBD1. This CDR3 is 15 amino acids long. Trimming removed 4 bases from V and 4 bases from J; junction bases left unmatched: 8. In germline, CDR1 is MDHEN, CDR2 SYDVKM. The CDR3 sequence: CASSSPTGASYGYTF. CDR3 coding DNA: TGTGCCAGCAGTTCCCCGACAGGGGCTAGCTATGGCTACACCTTC.

This rearrangement joins TRBV7-2 to TRBJ1-2; D is possibly TRBD1 (5 bases). Trimming stripped 2 bases from V and 7 bases from J, with 11 bases between. The CDR3 is made up of 13 amino acids. The V gene's germline CDR1 is SGHTA and CDR2 FQGNSA. The CDR3 reads CASSLWGEAGYTF. CDR3 coding DNA: TGTGCCAGCAGCTTATGGGGGGAGGCTGGCTACACCTTC.

This clone occurred once. The V call is TRBV4-2, the J call TRBJ1-2, with TRBD1 matching over 7 bases. V shed 7 bases and J 3 bases; nucleotides not matched to a gene: 11. CDR1 and CDR2 (germline): LGHNA, YNFKEQ. The CDR3 spans 15 residues. CDR3 nucleotide sequence: TGTGCCAGCACTACAGGGGAGTTGGCCGACTATGGCTACACCTTC. Amino acid sequence: CASTTGELADYGYTF.

The chain carries TRBV6-5 and TRBJ1-5; maybe TRBD1 (6 bases). The ends were cut back, 0 bases at V and 7 bases at J, with 13 bases in the middle. Germline V gene sequence: CDR1 MNHEY, CDR2 SVGAGI. The CDR3 is made up of 15 amino acids. The CDR3 DNA is TGTGCCAGCAGTTACTCGGTAACAGGGAAACAGCCCCAGCATTTT. This encodes CASSYSVTGKQPQHF.

The chain combines TRBV11-2 with TRBJ1-2; D call uncertain. The CDR3 totals 13 residues. Germline CDR1 and CDR2: SGHAT and FQNNGV. Deletions cut 1 base from V and 8 bases from J, with 11 bases between. The CDR3 DNA sequence: TGTGCCAGCAGCTTAGTCGGGGATGTGGGCTACACCTTC. It encodes CASSLVGDVGYTF.

The rearrangement links TRBV29-1 to TRBJ2-5, with 13 bases identical to TRBD2. The CDR3 consists of 16 residues. V dropped 3 bases and J dropped 0; count of bases not matched to a gene: 4. Germline V lookup: CDR1 SQVTM, CDR2 ANQGSEA. The CDR3 loop is CSVDTSGRANQETQYF. The CDR3 DNA is TGCAGCGTTGACACTAGCGGGAGGGCTAACCAAGAGACCCAGTACTTC.

The chain uses TRBV5-1 and TRBJ1-2; no definite D call. The CDR3 totals 13 residues. V gave up 1 base and J gave up 2 bases, with 6 bases separating them. Germline-derived CDR1 and CDR2 are SGHRS and YFSETQ. CDR3 sequence (DNA): TGCGCCAGCAGCTTGCGGGAGAACTATGGCTACACCTTC. This gives the protein CASSLRENYGYTF.